Included here is one T cell receptor (beta chain) sequence, with context. Sequencing used immunoSEQ multiplex PCR; TCRdb keeps in-frame clones, though not all of them. The sample holds about 64,000 clones, about 90% seen once. The data belong to a study of pediatric ulcerative colitis. The V and J ends lost 7 bases and 6 bases respectively, with 10 bases between them. The CDR3 contains 12 residues. Germline V gene lookup returns CDR1 SGHDT and CDR2 YYEEEE. This rearrangement joins TRBV5-6 to TRBJ2-2; no reliable D call. The sample consisted of blood. The receptor was isolated from a boy aged 10-17 years with severe ulcerative colitis. CDR3 nucleotide sequence: TGTGCCAGCTCCTCTTTGGCCGGGGAGCTGTTTTTT. It encodes CASSSLAGELFF.